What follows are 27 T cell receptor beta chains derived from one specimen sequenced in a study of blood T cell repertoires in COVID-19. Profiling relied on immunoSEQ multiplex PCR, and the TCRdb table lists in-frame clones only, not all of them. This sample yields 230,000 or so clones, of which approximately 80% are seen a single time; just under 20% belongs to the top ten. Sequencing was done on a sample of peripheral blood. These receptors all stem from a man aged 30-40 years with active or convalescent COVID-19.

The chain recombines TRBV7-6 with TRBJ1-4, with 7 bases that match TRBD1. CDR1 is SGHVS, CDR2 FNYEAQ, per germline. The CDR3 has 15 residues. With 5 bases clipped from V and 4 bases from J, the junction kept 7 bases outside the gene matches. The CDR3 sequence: CASSPGTANNEKLFF. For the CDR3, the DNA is TGTGCCAGCAGCCCGGGGACAGCGAATAATGAAAAACTGTTTTTT.

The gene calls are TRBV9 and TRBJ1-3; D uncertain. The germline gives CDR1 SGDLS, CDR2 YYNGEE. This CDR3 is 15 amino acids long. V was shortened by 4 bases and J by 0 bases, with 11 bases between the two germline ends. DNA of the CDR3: TGTGCCAGCAGCCCACACACAGACTCTGGAAACACCATATATTTT. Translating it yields CASSPHTDSGNTIYF.

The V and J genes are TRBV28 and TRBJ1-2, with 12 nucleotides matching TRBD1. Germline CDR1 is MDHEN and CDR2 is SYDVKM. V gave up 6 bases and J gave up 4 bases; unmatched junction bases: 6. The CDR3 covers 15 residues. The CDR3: CASSPRDRGPYGYTF. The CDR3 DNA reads TGTGCCAGCAGCCCGCGGGACAGGGGGCCCTATGGCTACACCTTC.

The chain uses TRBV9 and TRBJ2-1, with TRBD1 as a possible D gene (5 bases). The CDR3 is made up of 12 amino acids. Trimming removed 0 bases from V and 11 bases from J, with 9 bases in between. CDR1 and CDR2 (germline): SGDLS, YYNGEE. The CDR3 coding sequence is TGTGCCAGCAGCGTAGAGGGGCCCCAGCAGTTCTTC. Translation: CASSVEGPQQFF.

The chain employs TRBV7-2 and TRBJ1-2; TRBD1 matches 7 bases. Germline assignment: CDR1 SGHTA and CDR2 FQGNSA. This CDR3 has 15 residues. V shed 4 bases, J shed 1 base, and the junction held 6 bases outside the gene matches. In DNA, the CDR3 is TGTGCCAGCAGCTCTTACAGGGGTTATAACTATGGCTACACCTTC. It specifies CASSSYRGYNYGYTF.

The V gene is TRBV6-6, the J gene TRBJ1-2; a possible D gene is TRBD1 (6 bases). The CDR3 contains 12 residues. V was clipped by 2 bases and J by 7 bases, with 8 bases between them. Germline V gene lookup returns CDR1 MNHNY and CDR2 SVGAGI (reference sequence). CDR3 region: CASSYGGAGYTF. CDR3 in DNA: TGTGCCAGCAGTTACGGGGGGGCTGGCTACACCTTC.

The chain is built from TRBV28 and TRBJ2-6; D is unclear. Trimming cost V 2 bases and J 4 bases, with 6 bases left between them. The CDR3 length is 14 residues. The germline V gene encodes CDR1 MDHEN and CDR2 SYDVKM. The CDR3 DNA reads TGTGCCAGCAGTTTAGAGAGGGGGGCCAACGTCCTGACTTTC. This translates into CASSLERGANVLTF.

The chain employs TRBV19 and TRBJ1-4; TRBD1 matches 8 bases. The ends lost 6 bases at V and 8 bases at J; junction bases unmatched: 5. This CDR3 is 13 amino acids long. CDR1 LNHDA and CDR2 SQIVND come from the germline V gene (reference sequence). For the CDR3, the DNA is TGTGCCAGTAGGGCCAGGGGGCGAGAAAAACTGTTTTTT. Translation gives CASRARGREKLFF.

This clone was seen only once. This chain's CDR3 is CATLGQATGELFF. The CDR3 DNA follows: TGTGCCACCCTCGGACAGGCCACCGGGGAGCTGTTTTTT. This chain joins TRBV15 and TRBJ2-2; 7 nucleotides agree with TRBD1. CDR1 is LNHNV, CDR2 YYDKDF, per germline (reference sequence). CDR3 length: 13 residues. Germline trimming cut 8 bases from V and 4 bases from J; bases unmatched to any gene: 4.

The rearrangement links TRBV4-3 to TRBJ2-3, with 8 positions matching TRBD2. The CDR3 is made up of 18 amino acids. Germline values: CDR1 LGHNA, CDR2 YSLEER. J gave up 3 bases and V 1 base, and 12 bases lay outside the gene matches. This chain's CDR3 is CASSQVGVGAGDTDTQYF. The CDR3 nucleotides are TGCGCCAGCAGCCAAGTTGGGGTGGGAGCGGGGGATACAGATACGCAGTATTTT.

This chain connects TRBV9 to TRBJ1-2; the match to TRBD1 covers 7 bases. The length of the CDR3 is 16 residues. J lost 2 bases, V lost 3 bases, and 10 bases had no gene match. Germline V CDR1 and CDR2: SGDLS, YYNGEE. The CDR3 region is CASSGPRDRFNYGYTF. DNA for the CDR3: TGTGCCAGCAGCGGCCCTCGGGACAGATTCAACTATGGCTACACCTTC.

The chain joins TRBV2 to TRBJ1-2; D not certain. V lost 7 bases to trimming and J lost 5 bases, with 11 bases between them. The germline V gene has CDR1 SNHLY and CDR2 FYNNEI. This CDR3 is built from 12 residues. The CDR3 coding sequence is TGTGCCAGCACCAACGGTAATTATGGCTACACCTTC. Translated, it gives CASTNGNYGYTF.

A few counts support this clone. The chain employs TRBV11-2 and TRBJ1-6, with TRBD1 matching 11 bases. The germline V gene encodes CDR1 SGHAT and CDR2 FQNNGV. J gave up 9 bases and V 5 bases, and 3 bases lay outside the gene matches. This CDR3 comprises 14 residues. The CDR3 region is CASSPGQGVSPLHF. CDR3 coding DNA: TGTGCCAGCAGCCCGGGACAGGGGGTTTCACCCCTCCACTTT.

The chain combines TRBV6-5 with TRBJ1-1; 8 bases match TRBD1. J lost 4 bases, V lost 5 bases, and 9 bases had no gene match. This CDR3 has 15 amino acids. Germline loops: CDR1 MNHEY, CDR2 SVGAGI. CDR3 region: CASSPRGRGGTEAFF. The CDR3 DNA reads TGTGCCAGCAGTCCCAGGGGGCGAGGGGGCACTGAAGCTTTCTTT.

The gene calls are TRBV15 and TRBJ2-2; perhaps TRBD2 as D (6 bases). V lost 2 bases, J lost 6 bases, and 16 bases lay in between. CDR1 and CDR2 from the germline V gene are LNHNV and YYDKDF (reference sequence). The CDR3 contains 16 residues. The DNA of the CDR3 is TGTGCCACCAGCAGACCCCGCGGGGAGTCTGCCGGGGAGCTGTTTTTT. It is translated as CATSRPRGESAGELFF. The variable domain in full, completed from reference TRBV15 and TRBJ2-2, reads DAMVIQNPRYQVTQFGKPVTLSCSQTLNHNVMYWYQQKSSQAPKLLFHYYDKDFNNEADTPDNFQSRRPNTSFCFLDIRSPGLGDTAMYLCATSRPRGESAGELFFGEGSRLTVL.

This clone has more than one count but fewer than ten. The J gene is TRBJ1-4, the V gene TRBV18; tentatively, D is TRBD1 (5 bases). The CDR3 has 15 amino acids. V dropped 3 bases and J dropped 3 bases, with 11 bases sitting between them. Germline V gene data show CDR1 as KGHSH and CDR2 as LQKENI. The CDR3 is CASSPAGHPNEKLFF. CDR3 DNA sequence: TGTGCCAGCTCACCGGCCGGACATCCTAATGAAAAACTGTTTTTT.

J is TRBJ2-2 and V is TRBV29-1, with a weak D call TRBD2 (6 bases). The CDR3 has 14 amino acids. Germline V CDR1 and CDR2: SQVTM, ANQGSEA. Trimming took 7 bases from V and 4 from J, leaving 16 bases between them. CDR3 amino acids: CSARGSWTTGELFF. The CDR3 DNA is TGCAGCGCCCGGGGGAGCTGGACCACCGGGGAGCTGTTTTTT.

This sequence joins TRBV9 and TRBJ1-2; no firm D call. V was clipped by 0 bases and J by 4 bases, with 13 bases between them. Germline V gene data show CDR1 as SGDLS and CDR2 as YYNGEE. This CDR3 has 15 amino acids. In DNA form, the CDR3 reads TGTGCCAGCAGCGTAGCTTCGGCACAGATCTATGGCTACACCTTC. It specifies CASSVASAQIYGYTF.

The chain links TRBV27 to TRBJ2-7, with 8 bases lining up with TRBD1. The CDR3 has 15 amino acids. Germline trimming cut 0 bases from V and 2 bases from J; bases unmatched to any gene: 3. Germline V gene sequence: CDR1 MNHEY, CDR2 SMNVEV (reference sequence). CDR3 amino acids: CASSLSWTGPYEQYF. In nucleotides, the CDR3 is TGTGCCAGCAGTTTATCGTGGACAGGGCCCTACGAGCAGTACTTC.

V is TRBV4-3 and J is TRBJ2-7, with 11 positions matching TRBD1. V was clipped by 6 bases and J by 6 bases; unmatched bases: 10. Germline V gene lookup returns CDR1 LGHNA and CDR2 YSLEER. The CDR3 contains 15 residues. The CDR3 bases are TGCGCCAGCAGACCTTCCGGGACAGGGGGTGGCGAGCAGTACTTC. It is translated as CASRPSGTGGGEQYF.

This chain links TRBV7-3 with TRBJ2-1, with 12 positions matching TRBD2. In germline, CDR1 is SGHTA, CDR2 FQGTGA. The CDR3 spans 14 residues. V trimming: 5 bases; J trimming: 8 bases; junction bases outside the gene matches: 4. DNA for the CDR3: TGTGCCAGCAGCCAGACTAGCGGGAGACATGAGCAGTTCTTC. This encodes CASSQTSGRHEQFF.

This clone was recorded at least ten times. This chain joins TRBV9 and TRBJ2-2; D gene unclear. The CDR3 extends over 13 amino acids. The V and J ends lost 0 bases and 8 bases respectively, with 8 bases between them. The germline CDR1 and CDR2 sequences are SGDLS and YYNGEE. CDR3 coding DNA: TGTGCCAGCAGCGTAGCTTCTAGGGGGGAGCTGTTTTTT. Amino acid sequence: CASSVASRGELFF.

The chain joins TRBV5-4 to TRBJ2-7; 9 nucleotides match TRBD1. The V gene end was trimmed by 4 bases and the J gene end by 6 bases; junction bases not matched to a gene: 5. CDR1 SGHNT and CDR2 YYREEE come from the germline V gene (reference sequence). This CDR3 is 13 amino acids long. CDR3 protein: CASSTGTGSEQYF. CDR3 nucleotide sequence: TGTGCCAGCAGCACGGGGACAGGGTCCGAGCAGTACTTC.

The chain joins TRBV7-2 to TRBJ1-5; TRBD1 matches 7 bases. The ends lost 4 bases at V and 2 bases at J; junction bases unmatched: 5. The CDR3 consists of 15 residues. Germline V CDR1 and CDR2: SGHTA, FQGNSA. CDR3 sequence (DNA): TGTGCCAGCAGCTGGGACAGTGGCGGCAATCAGCCCCAGCATTTT. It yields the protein CASSWDSGGNQPQHF.

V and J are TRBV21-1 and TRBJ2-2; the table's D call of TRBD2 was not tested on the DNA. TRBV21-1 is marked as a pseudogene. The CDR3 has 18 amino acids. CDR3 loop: CASSTKGGGRGHTGELFF. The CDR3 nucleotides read TGTGCCAGCAGCACGAAGGGGGGCGGGAGGGGCCACACCGGGGAGCTGTTTTTT.

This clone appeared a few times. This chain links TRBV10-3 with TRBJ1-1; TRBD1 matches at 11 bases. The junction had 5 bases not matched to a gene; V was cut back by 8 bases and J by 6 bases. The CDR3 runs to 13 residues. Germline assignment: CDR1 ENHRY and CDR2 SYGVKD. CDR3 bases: TGTGCCATCTCGGACAGGGGGCCGTCTGAAGCTTTCTTT. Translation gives CAISDRGPSEAFF.

DNA of the CDR3: TGCGCCAGCAGCCAGACTGACAGGGCGCTCTTAAACGAGCAGTACTTC. It is translated as CASSQTDRALLNEQYF. V usage is TRBV4-1 and J usage is TRBJ2-7; 7 nucleotides align to TRBD1. V shed 3 bases, J shed 5 bases, and the junction held 13 bases outside the gene matches. Germline assignment: CDR1 MGHRA and CDR2 YSYEKL. This CDR3 is 16 amino acids long.